These T cell receptor beta chains were read from a single sample in a study of identical twins. Via MiXCR, TCRdb re-called the 5' RACE reads, giving one row per CDR3 protein. The table includes just under 650,000 distinct CDR3 sequences, about 7.6% detected once. These records were also assigned to another study, of yellow fever vaccine responses in identical twins.

Sequenced input: PBMCs. The source is a woman between 18 and 30 years old in good health. CDR3s include the opening cysteine and the closing phenylalanine or tryptophan. A D gene is named only where the DNA matches it firmly. Size tells how often a clone was seen (once, few, many) or the class of an expanded clone, and some rows leave it out.

D gene: TRBD2; V gene: TRBV5-1; CDR3 length: 16; J gene: TRBJ2-3; clone size: few; CDR3 protein: CASSDQAGGSTDTQYF; CDR3 DNA: TGCGCCAGCAGCGACCAAGCGGGGGGGAGCACAGATACGCAGTATTTT
D gene: TRBD2; V gene: TRBV5-1; CDR3 length: 15; J gene: TRBJ2-5; clone size: NA; CDR3 protein: CASSLSAGERETQYF; CDR3 DNA: TGCGCCAGCAGCTTGTCAGCGGGAGAAAGAGAGACCCAGTACTTC
D gene: NA; V gene: TRBV15; CDR3 length: 14; J gene: TRBJ2-2; clone size: many; CDR3 protein: CATSRNRGGGELFF; CDR3 DNA: TGTGCCACCAGCAGAAACAGGGGAGGAGGGGAGCTGTTTTTT
D gene: NA; V gene: TRBV12-3/TRBV12-4; CDR3 length: 15; J gene: TRBJ1-5; clone size: many; CDR3 protein: CASRNGGNGNQPQHF; CDR3 DNA: TGTGCCAGCAGGAATGGGGGGAACGGCAATCAGCCCCAGCATTTT
D gene: NA; V gene: TRBV10-3; CDR3 length: 13; J gene: TRBJ2-1; clone size: NA; CDR3 protein: CAIKGGSADEQFF; CDR3 DNA: TGTGCCATCAAGGGCGGGTCCGCCGATGAGCAGTTCTTC
D gene: NA; V gene: TRBV11-2; CDR3 length: 14; J gene: TRBJ2-1; clone size: NA; CDR3 protein: CASSSSSRDNEQFF; CDR3 DNA: TGTGCCAGCAGCTCCAGCAGCCGGGACAATGAGCAGTTCTTC
D gene: NA; V gene: TRBV4-1; CDR3 length: 17; J gene: TRBJ2-5; clone size: NA; CDR3 protein: CASSQDRTQWLKETQYF; CDR3 DNA: TGCGCCAGCAGCCAAGATAGGACTCAATGGCTTAAAGAGACCCAGTACTTC
D gene: TRBD2; V gene: TRBV29-1; CDR3 length: 14; J gene: TRBJ2-1; clone size: many; CDR3 protein: CSVAHRLARDEQFF; CDR3 DNA: TGCAGCGTCGCTCATCGACTAGCCCGGGATGAGCAGTTCTTC
D gene: TRBD2; V gene: TRBV10-3; CDR3 length: 15; J gene: TRBJ2-1; clone size: many; CDR3 protein: CAISQTSGSANEQFF; CDR3 DNA: TGTGCCATCAGCCAGACTAGCGGGAGTGCAAATGAGCAGTTCTTC
D gene: TRBD2; V gene: TRBV7-2; CDR3 length: 17; J gene: TRBJ2-2; clone size: few; CDR3 protein: CASTPGGESLNTGELFF; CDR3 DNA: TGTGCCAGCACTCCGGGGGGGGAGAGCTTAAACACCGGGGAGCTGTTTTTT
D gene: NA; V gene: TRBV27; CDR3 length: 14; J gene: TRBJ2-1; clone size: NA; CDR3 protein: CASRTVAPWDEQFF; CDR3 DNA: TGTGCCAGCCGTACGGTAGCGCCATGGGATGAGCAGTTCTTC
D gene: NA; V gene: TRBV7-9; CDR3 length: 16; J gene: TRBJ2-3; clone size: NA; CDR3 protein: CASSPRGGPLTDTQYF; CDR3 DNA: TGTGCCAGCAGCCCCAGGGGAGGGCCCCTCACAGATACGCAGTATTTT
D gene: NA; V gene: TRBV5-1; CDR3 length: 16; J gene: TRBJ1-1; clone size: NA; CDR3 protein: CASSLGGMGMNTEAFF; CDR3 DNA: TGCGCCAGCAGCTTGGGAGGGATGGGCATGAACACTGAAGCTTTCTTT
D gene: NA; V gene: TRBV20-1; CDR3 length: 13; J gene: TRBJ1-3; clone size: few; CDR3 protein: CSAKAGTGNTIYF; CDR3 DNA: TGCAGTGCTAAGGCAGGGACTGGAAACACCATATATTTT
D gene: TRBD1; V gene: TRBV5-1; CDR3 length: 20; J gene: TRBJ1-3; clone size: NA; CDR3 protein: CASSWTGQGEYSVSGNTIYF; CDR3 DNA: TGCGCCAGCAGCTGGACGGGACAGGGCGAATATAGTGTCTCTGGAAACACCATATATTTT
D gene: NA; V gene: TRBV13; CDR3 length: 13; J gene: TRBJ1-2; clone size: few; CDR3 protein: CASTGDGFYGYTF; CDR3 DNA: TGTGCCAGCACGGGGGACGGTTTCTATGGCTACACCTTC
D gene: TRBD2; V gene: TRBV7-9; CDR3 length: 13; J gene: TRBJ2-7; clone size: few; CDR3 protein: CASMSSGIYEQYF; CDR3 DNA: TGTGCCAGCATGTCCAGCGGGATATACGAGCAGTACTTC
D gene: TRBD2; V gene: TRBV9; CDR3 length: 17; J gene: TRBJ2-1; clone size: NA; CDR3 protein: CASSVIAGGYGTDEQFF; CDR3 DNA: TGTGCCAGCAGCGTCATAGCGGGAGGCTACGGTACAGATGAGCAGTTCTTC
D gene: TRBD2; V gene: TRBV4-1; CDR3 length: 15; J gene: TRBJ2-1; clone size: few; CDR3 protein: CASSQSGLAGGEQFF; CDR3 DNA: TGCGCCAGCAGCCAAAGCGGACTAGCGGGAGGTGAGCAGTTCTTC
D gene: NA; V gene: TRBV2; CDR3 length: 18; J gene: TRBJ1-4; clone size: NA; CDR3 protein: CASSAGTNQPATNEKLFF; CDR3 DNA: TGTGCCAGCAGTGCGGGGACAAACCAACCGGCAACTAATGAAAAACTGTTTTTT
D gene: NA; V gene: TRBV12-3/TRBV12-4; CDR3 length: 15; J gene: TRBJ2-5; clone size: many; CDR3 protein: CASSFPGVGQETQYF; CDR3 DNA: TGTGCCAGCAGTTTTCCGGGGGTAGGACAAGAGACCCAGTACTTC
D gene: TRBD1; V gene: TRBV5-1; CDR3 length: 15; J gene: TRBJ2-5; clone size: few; CDR3 protein: CASSPTGGVMETQYF; CDR3 DNA: TGCGCCAGCAGCCCGACAGGGGGCGTGATGGAGACCCAGTACTTC
D gene: NA; V gene: TRBV10-3; CDR3 length: 13; J gene: TRBJ1-2; clone size: many; CDR3 protein: CAISAQEDYGYTF; CDR3 DNA: TGTGCCATCAGTGCACAAGAGGACTATGGCTACACCTTC
D gene: TRBD1; V gene: TRBV29-1; CDR3 length: 11; J gene: TRBJ2-5; clone size: few; CDR3 protein: CGDRVGETQYF; CDR3 DNA: TGCGGGGACAGGGTAGGGGAGACCCAGTACTTC
D gene: NA; V gene: TRBV12-3/TRBV12-4; CDR3 length: 13; J gene: TRBJ2-1; clone size: many; CDR3 protein: CASSFIVGNEQFF; CDR3 DNA: TGTGCCAGCAGTTTTATTGTGGGCAATGAGCAGTTCTTC
D gene: TRBD2; V gene: TRBV5-1; CDR3 length: 17; J gene: TRBJ2-1; clone size: many; CDR3 protein: CASSLGGLAAHYNEQFF; CDR3 DNA: TGCGCCAGCAGCTTGGGAGGACTAGCGGCACACTACAATGAGCAGTTCTTC
D gene: NA; V gene: TRBV4-1; CDR3 length: 16; J gene: TRBJ1-2; clone size: many; CDR3 protein: CASSQARDGGNYGYTF; CDR3 DNA: TGCGCCAGCAGCCAAGCCCGGGACGGTGGGAACTATGGCTACACCTTC
D gene: TRBD1; V gene: TRBV5-1; CDR3 length: 15; J gene: TRBJ2-3; clone size: few; CDR3 protein: CASSTGTGQRDTQYF; CDR3 DNA: TGCGCCAGCAGCACCGGGACAGGGCAGCGAGATACGCAGTATTTT
D gene: NA; V gene: TRBV4-1; CDR3 length: 16; J gene: TRBJ2-7; clone size: NA; CDR3 protein: CASSQRGGGHYDEQYF; CDR3 DNA: TGCGCCAGCAGCCAGAGAGGGGGAGGGCATTATGACGAGCAGTACTTC
D gene: TRBD2; V gene: TRBV18; CDR3 length: 16; J gene: TRBJ2-7; clone size: NA; CDR3 protein: CASSPGTSGPRYEQYF; CDR3 DNA: TGTGCCAGCTCACCAGGGACTAGCGGACCCCGCTACGAGCAGTACTTC
D gene: TRBD1; V gene: TRBV5-1; CDR3 length: 14; J gene: TRBJ2-5; clone size: few; CDR3 protein: CASSQDRLSETQYF; CDR3 DNA: TGCGCCAGCAGCCAGGACAGGTTATCGGAGACCCAGTACTTC
D gene: TRBD1; V gene: TRBV18; CDR3 length: 15; J gene: TRBJ2-1; clone size: few; CDR3 protein: CASSPTGVYYNEQFF; CDR3 DNA: TGTGCCAGCTCACCCACAGGGGTATATTACAATGAGCAGTTCTTC
D gene: NA; V gene: TRBV5-1; CDR3 length: 15; J gene: TRBJ2-3; clone size: NA; CDR3 protein: CASSLGDMRTDTQYF; CDR3 DNA: TGCGCCAGCAGCTTAGGAGATATGAGAACAGATACGCAGTATTTT
D gene: TRBD1; V gene: TRBV5-1; CDR3 length: 16; J gene: TRBJ2-5; clone size: NA; CDR3 protein: CASRPGQGAGQETQYF; CDR3 DNA: TGCGCCAGCAGACCAGGACAGGGGGCTGGCCAAGAGACCCAGTACTTC
D gene: NA; V gene: TRBV5-1; CDR3 length: 13; J gene: TRBJ2-5; clone size: NA; CDR3 protein: CASSGGGQETQYF; CDR3 DNA: TGCGCCAGCAGCGGTGGGGGGCAAGAGACCCAGTACTTC
D gene: TRBD2; V gene: TRBV5-1; CDR3 length: 14; J gene: TRBJ2-3; clone size: few; CDR3 protein: CASSFAGVADTQYF; CDR3 DNA: TGCGCCAGCAGCTTTGCGGGAGTAGCAGATACGCAGTATTTT
D gene: NA; V gene: TRBV7-6; CDR3 length: 14; J gene: TRBJ2-3; clone size: few; CDR3 protein: CASSYPFVTDTQYF; CDR3 DNA: TGTGCCAGCAGCTACCCGTTCGTGACAGATACGCAGTATTTT
D gene: TRBD2; V gene: TRBV29-1; CDR3 length: 15; J gene: TRBJ2-1; clone size: many; CDR3 protein: CSADGTSDSYNEQFF; CDR3 DNA: TGCAGCGCAGATGGGACTAGCGACTCCTACAATGAGCAGTTCTTC
D gene: NA; V gene: TRBV14; CDR3 length: 15; J gene: TRBJ2-7; clone size: many; CDR3 protein: CASSVQGVGTSEQYF; CDR3 DNA: TGTGCCAGCAGCGTCCAGGGGGTGGGGACTAGCGAGCAGTACTTC